The entry below describes one T cell receptor beta chain. Method: immunoSEQ multiplex PCR; TCRdb's copy keeps in-frame clones and lacks some. Of around 70,000 clones listed, over 80% are singletons. V lost 7 bases to trimming and J lost 0 bases, with 13 bases between them. The CDR3 is 15 residues long. Germline lookup yields CDR1 SGHRS and CDR2 YFSETQ. The data derive from a study of radiotherapy plus CTLA-4 blockade in lung cancer. The sequencing used peripheral blood, collected from a patient treated with radiotherapy plus ipilimumab. This chain links TRBV5-1 with TRBJ2-2, with D tentatively TRBD2 (6 bases). This receptor was taken from a human donor with non-small cell lung cancer who had a partial response to radiotherapy plus ipilimumab. CDR3 coding DNA: TGCGCCAGCCGTGGGACGGGAGCGAACACCGGGGAGCTGTTTTTT. It translates to CASRGTGANTGELFF.